This T cell receptor beta chain was observed in a study of CD8 T cells in ankylosing spondylitis. Quantitative molecular-barcoded 5'-RACE generated the TCR beta libraries. TCRdb processed the 5' RACE reads anew with MiXCR; each CDR3 protein has one entry. The sample yields approximately 30,000 distinct CDR3 sequences, 7.9% seen once. Germline V lookup: CDR1 MNHEY, CDR2 SMNVEV (reference sequence). The V end lost 6 bases, the J end lost 5 bases, and 7 bases lay between the germline ends. This CDR3 comprises 11 residues. With regard to this clonotype: Its antigen remains unidentified.

Study-wide points: A motif of 8 or 9 highly homologous TCR beta variants was seen as apparently characteristic of ankylosing spondylitis blood. The authors reported significant enrichment of disease-linked clones in matched ankylosing spondylitis synovial fluid.

The chain employs TRBV27 and TRBJ1-1, with a tentative D call TRBD1 (5 bases). The sample was blood. This TCR came from a male donor with ankylosing spondylitis or in good health (not recorded which). The CDR3 nucleotides read TGTGCCAGCAGGGACACAACTGAAGCTTTCTTT. Protein sequence: CASRDTTEAFF.